These 2 T cell receptor beta chains were sequenced from one sample in a study of blood T cell repertoires in COVID-19. Generated by immunoSEQ multiplex PCR, the TCRdb table keeps only in-frame clones and is missing some. The sample yields approximately 220,000 clones, roughly nine tenths seen once. Sequenced material: peripheral blood. The receptors come from a woman aged 50 to 60 with acute or convalescent COVID-19.

Only one count was recorded for this clone. The V call is TRBV10-1, the J call TRBJ1-4; 10 nucleotides align to TRBD1. Looked up from germline, CDR1 is WNHNN and CDR2 is SYGVQD (reference sequence). The CDR3 extends over 15 amino acids. Trimming at V came to 2 bases and at J to 5 bases, leaving 2 bases not matched to a gene. CDR3 amino acids: CASSETGQGNEKLFF. In nucleotides, the CDR3 is TGCGCCAGCAGTGAGACGGGACAGGGGAATGAAAAACTGTTTTTT.

This clone has a single count. The chain joins TRBV9 to TRBJ2-7; D unresolved. Germline values: CDR1 SGDLS, CDR2 YYNGEE. Trimming took 6 bases from V and 3 from J, leaving 19 bases between them. The length of the CDR3 is 15 residues. CDR3 amino acids: CASNAPPYCDYEQYF. CDR3 nucleotides: TGTGCCAGCAATGCCCCCCCCTATTGTGACTACGAGCAGTACTTC.